The 20 T cell receptor beta chains reported below all come from one sample, sequenced in a study of control samples from healthy donors and cancer patients. Using immunoSEQ multiplex PCR, the repertoire was profiled, and TCRdb retains in-frame clones only, with some absent. The sample records about 160,000 clones, around 94% being singletons. The sequencing input was PBMCs. The receptors stem from a man between 60 and 70 years old with colorectal cancer.

The chain recombines TRBV5-1 with TRBJ2-7; D tentatively reads TRBD1 or TRBD2 (7 bases each). The germline V and J ends were trimmed by 0 bases and 5 bases, with 12 bases remaining between them. The CDR3 is 14 residues long. Germline CDR1 reads SGHRS; CDR2 reads YFSETQ. The CDR3 region has the DNA TGCGCCAGCAGCTTGGGGCAGGGGGGGGACGAGCAGTACTTC. It translates to CASSLGQGGDEQYF.

The gene calls are TRBV7-2 and TRBJ1-2; no clear D gene. Germline values: CDR1 SGHTA, CDR2 FQGNSA. V shed 2 bases and J shed 7 bases, with 11 bases lying between them. The CDR3 is 13 residues long. The CDR3 DNA sequence: TGTGCCAGCAGCTTAATAAGGGAGGGTGGCTACACCTTC. It encodes CASSLIREGGYTF.

J is TRBJ1-2 and V is TRBV14; D might be TRBD1 (6 bases). CDR1 is SGHDN and CDR2 is FVKESK in the germline V gene. Trimming left V 6 bases short and J 3 bases short, with 23 bases between. The CDR3 is 17 amino acids. CDR3 loop: CASRETWGRILHYGYTF. CDR3 bases: TGTGCCAGCAGGGAGACTTGGGGGCGGATACTTCACTATGGCTACACCTTC.

This chain connects TRBV2 to TRBJ2-3; D possibly corresponds to TRBD2 (7 bases). Trimming cost V 1 base and J 2 bases, with 13 bases left between them. The CDR3 spans 16 residues. Looked up from germline, CDR1 is SNHLY and CDR2 is FYNNEI. The CDR3 region has the DNA TGTGCCAGCAGTGAAGGGGTCGGGGGGCCCACAGATACGCAGTATTTT. It encodes CASSEGVGGPTDTQYF.

This sequence joins TRBV18 and TRBJ2-5, with D tentatively TRBD1 (5 bases). CDR3 size: 13 residues. The V and J ends lost 3 bases and 3 bases respectively, with 8 bases between them. The germline gives CDR1 KGHSH, CDR2 LQKENI. The CDR3 DNA reads as TGTGCCAGCTCACCTCGACAGAAAGAGACCCAGTACTTC. It encodes CASSPRQKETQYF.

The rearrangement uses TRBV3-1 (or the pseudogene TRBV3-2) and TRBJ1-6; 7 bases fit TRBD1. Losses at the gene ends were 1 base for V and 7 bases for J; bases not matched to a gene: 4. The CDR3 runs to 15 residues. Per the germline V gene, CDR1 is LGHDT and CDR2 is YNNKEL (reference sequence). For the CDR3, the DNA is TGTGCCAGCAGCCAAGGGTACAGGGGAAATTCACCCCTCCACTTT. Translating gives CASSQGYRGNSPLHF.

V usage is TRBV2 and J usage is TRBJ1-5; 9 bases align to TRBD1. Germline lookup yields CDR1 SNHLY and CDR2 FYNNEI. The CDR3 is 16 amino acids. The ends lost 2 bases at V and 3 bases at J; junction bases unmatched: 5. As DNA, the CDR3 is TGTGCCAGCAGTGAATTAGGGACAGGGATCAATCAGCCCCAGCATTTT. Its protein is CASSELGTGINQPQHF. Complete variable domain (other parts from reference TRBV2 and TRBJ1-5): EPEVTQTPSHQVTQMGQEVILRCVPISNHLYFYWYRQILGQKVEFLVSFYNNEISEKSEIFDDQFSVERPDGSNFTLKIRSTKLEDSAMYFCASSELGTGINQPQHFGDGTRLSIL.

V usage is TRBV24-1 and J usage is TRBJ2-7; weak D call: TRBD1 (5 bases). Germline loops: CDR1 KGHDR, CDR2 SFDVKD. This CDR3 region has 13 residues. Trimming removed 3 bases from V and 4 bases from J, with 9 bases in between. The CDR3 DNA reads as TGTGCCACCAGTGATCCGGACACTTACGAGCAGTACTTC. Translation: CATSDPDTYEQYF.

This chain connects TRBV30 to TRBJ1-1, with D unresolved. V was shortened by 1 base and J by 1 base, with 10 bases between the two germline ends. The germline V gene encodes CDR1 GTSNPN and CDR2 SVGIG (reference sequence). The CDR3 runs 14 residues. CDR3 sequence (DNA): TGTGCCTGGAGTGCGGGTCTGGAGAACACTGAAGCTTTCTTT. It encodes CAWSAGLENTEAFF.

The chain joins TRBV5-4 to TRBJ1-3; no firm D call. This CDR3 region has 15 residues. The germline V and J ends were trimmed by 4 bases and 0 bases, with 11 bases remaining between them. The germline V gene encodes CDR1 SGHNT and CDR2 YYREEE (reference sequence). The CDR3 DNA sequence: TGTGCCAGCAGCCGATCAGGCGACTCTGGAAACACCATATATTTT. It yields the protein CASSRSGDSGNTIYF.

This chain connects TRBV13 to TRBJ2-2; tentative D call: TRBD2 (6 bases). V dropped 9 bases and J dropped 6 bases, with 20 bases sitting between them. Germline V gene data show CDR1 as PRHDT and CDR2 as FYEKMQ (reference sequence). This CDR3 has 15 residues. In nucleotides, the CDR3 is TGTGCCAGTGCACCGTCCGTGGGGAGGCCCGGGGAGCTGTTTTTT. Its translation is CASAPSVGRPGELFF.

The V and J genes are TRBV4-3 and TRBJ1-4; no definite D call. The CDR3 has 16 amino acids. Trimming removed 0 bases at V and 3 bases at J, with 11 bases between. Germline V gene sequence: CDR1 LGHNA, CDR2 YSLEER. Here the CDR3 reads CASSQDNDGANEKLFF. In DNA form, the CDR3 reads TGCGCCAGCAGCCAAGATAACGACGGGGCTAATGAAAAACTGTTTTTT.

The chain couples TRBV2 to TRBJ1-1; the match to TRBD1 covers 10 bases. The length of the CDR3 is 15 residues. V shed 6 bases, J shed 4 bases, and the junction held 8 bases outside the gene matches. The germline gives CDR1 SNHLY, CDR2 FYNNEI. The CDR3 protein is CASRTDRGSFTEAFF. CDR3 sequence (DNA): TGTGCCAGCAGGACGGACAGGGGGTCTTTCACTGAAGCTTTCTTT.

This clone was seen only once. The chain joins TRBV4-1 to TRBJ1-4; 7 bases line up with TRBD1. Losses at the gene ends were 4 bases for V and 3 bases for J; bases not matched to a gene: 8. In germline, CDR1 is MGHRA, CDR2 YSYEKL. The CDR3 length is 16 residues. CDR3 loop: CASSRNRGSANEKLFF. CDR3 nucleotides: TGCGCCAGCAGCCGAAACAGGGGCTCCGCTAATGAAAAACTGTTTTTT.

This clone was recorded only once. The chain combines TRBV7-8 with TRBJ2-5, with a weak D call TRBD1 (6 bases). Germline V gene data show CDR1 as SGHVS and CDR2 as FQNEAQ. CDR3 size: 15 residues. Trimming pared 1 base from V and 7 bases from J, leaving 16 bases between. Here the CDR3 DNA reads TGTGCCAGCAGCTTAGGTCAGCCTGTAGGGGGGACCCAGTACTTC. This sequence encodes CASSLGQPVGGTQYF.

This clone was counted a single time. CDR3 protein: CASSEGQGAVQPQHF. CDR3 coding DNA: TGTGCCAGCAGTGAGGGACAGGGTGCAGTCCAGCCCCAGCATTTT. V gene TRBV6-1 combines with J gene TRBJ1-5; 9 nucleotides align to TRBD1. The V and J ends lost 3 bases and 7 bases, in that order; junction bases with no gene match: 7. The CDR3 covers 15 residues. The germline V gene encodes CDR1 MNHNS and CDR2 SASEGT.

V usage is TRBV19 and J usage is TRBJ1-2; TRBD1 matches 9 bases. The germline V gene encodes CDR1 LNHDA and CDR2 SQIVND (reference sequence). The CDR3 is made up of 20 amino acids. With 3 bases clipped from V and 1 base from J, the junction kept 18 bases outside the gene matches. CDR3 nucleotide sequence: TGTGCCAGTAGTATGTATACCGGGACAGGGCCCCTAGGAGATAACTATGGCTACACCTTC. Protein: CASSMYTGTGPLGDNYGYTF.

The rearrangement links TRBV19 to TRBJ1-1, with 8 bases lining up with TRBD1. The CDR3 is 15 residues long. Germline CDR1 and CDR2: LNHDA and SQIVND (reference sequence). Trimming at V came to 5 bases and at J to 6 bases, leaving 11 bases not matched to a gene. In DNA, the CDR3 is TGTGCCAGTAGTCTCAAGGCAGGGGGCAGGGCTGAAGCTTTCTTT. This codes for CASSLKAGGRAEAFF.

The chain employs TRBV5-1 and TRBJ2-7; perhaps D is TRBD1 or TRBD2 (5 bases each). CDR3 size: 14 residues. CDR1 and CDR2 (germline): SGHRS, YFSETQ. V lost 0 bases and J 3 bases, leaving 10 bases between the germline ends. In DNA form, the CDR3 reads TGCGCCAGCAGCTTGGCCCGGGACGGCTACGAGCAGTACTTC. Protein sequence: CASSLARDGYEQYF.

The V call is TRBV13, the J call TRBJ1-2; the D is unclear. V lost 3 bases and J lost 8, with 7 bases in between. The CDR3 runs to 11 residues. The V gene's germline CDR1 is PRHDT and CDR2 FYEKMQ (reference sequence). The CDR3 loop reads CASSFLRGYTF. As DNA, the CDR3 is TGTGCCAGCAGCTTCCTAAGGGGCTACACCTTC.